The clone carrying this TCR beta chain was observed at least ten times. Template material for amplifying TCR beta CDR3 regions consisted of RNA transcripts. The study used the HTBI primer set for a first-round RT-PCR of the TCR CDR3. TCRdb passed the multiplex PCR reads through MiXCR, listing each CDR3 protein once. Altogether around 450,000 distinct CDR3 sequences are present, 15% to 18% being singletons, with the ten largest covering approximately 7.5%. After removal of 0 bases from V and 2 bases from J, the junction contained 9 bases not matched to a gene. This CDR3 is built from 18 residues. Per germline, CDR1 MNHEY and CDR2 SMNVEV (reference sequence). This sample is part of a study of T cells in Graves' hyperthyroidism and ophthalmopathy. The patients, who ranged from 18 to 65 in age, presented with newly diagnosed hyperthyroidism lasting under 2 months. Thyroid ultrasound, orbital computed tomography, clinical symptoms, and serum thyroxine and TRAb underpinned diagnoses. Extraction of PBMCs used roughly 9.3 ml of fresh peripheral blood.

Sequencing used blood. The TCR sequence derives from a woman in her late teens or twenties with Graves' hyperthyroidism. The V and J genes are TRBV27 and TRBJ2-5, with 10 positions matching TRBD1. For the CDR3, the DNA is TGTGCCAGCAGTTTATCACTGACAGGGGGCTTAGGGCAAGAGACCCAGTACTTC. It is translated as CASSLSLTGGLGQETQYF.